Below are 17 T cell receptor beta chains sequenced from a single sample in a study of human T cells and chemical hapten exposure listed by TCRdb under 2021. The library was prepared using RACE. Sequenced using a NextSeq 500. Through fastp at Q25 and MiXCR, TCRdb rebuilt clones from the public reads, retaining in-frame beta chains. Entries are consolidated by CDR3 protein sequence, retaining the most common genes and DNA. The sample has roughly 100,000 distinct CDR3 sequences on record, about 8.9% of them singletons. Clones ranked in the top ten supply around 3.9% of the sample. Explained via the paper, the time point label denotes: pre-sensitization, week 0. In the paper's terms, the treatment or condition label means: therapeutic diphenylcyclopropenone sensitization with weekly scalp DPC. The specimen was whole blood, collected in connection with sensitization to the hapten diphenylcyclopropenone (DPC). These TCRs come from a woman aged 40 to 50 with alopecia areata. Some clones in this sample may be carry-over from other donors' samples.

The chain links TRBV7-9 to TRBJ1-5, with unresolved D. The germline CDR1 and CDR2 sequences are SEHNR and FQNEAQ (reference sequence). The V end was cut by 2 bases, the J end by 7 bases, with 12 bases between. CDR3 length equals 14 residues. The CDR3 loop is CASSLIGLGQPQHF. In DNA form, the CDR3 reads TGTGCCAGCAGCTTAATTGGGCTCGGCCAGCCCCAGCATTTT.

This clonotype was detected ten times or more. This chain uses TRBV7-9 with TRBJ2-5; D is undetermined. Looked up from germline, CDR1 is SEHNR and CDR2 is FQNEAQ (reference sequence). The CDR3 covers 13 residues. V was cut by 4 bases and J by 4 bases, with 10 bases left in between. This CDR3 is CASSSSEAETQYF. DNA of the CDR3: TGTGCCAGCAGCTCCTCGGAAGCAGAGACCCAGTACTTC.

The rearrangement links TRBV25-1 to TRBJ1-4; no firm D call. Per germline, CDR1 MGHDK and CDR2 SYGVNS. V was trimmed by 1 base and J by 5 bases, leaving 11 bases between them. This CDR3 has 15 amino acids. In DNA form, the CDR3 reads TGTGCCAGCAGTGAATCTCTGGTCCGAAATGAAAAACTGTTTTTT. The encoded protein is CASSESLVRNEKLFF.

This clonotype was found a few times. V is TRBV20-1 and J is TRBJ2-7; D is possibly TRBD1 (6 bases). The germline CDR1 and CDR2 sequences are DFQATT and SNEGSKA (reference sequence). Trimming pared 4 bases from V and 3 bases from J, leaving 10 bases between. The CDR3 contains 12 residues. CDR3 region: CSATVDSYEQYF. CDR3 sequence (DNA): TGCAGTGCTACCGTGGACAGCTACGAGCAGTACTTC.

The chain combines TRBV9 with TRBJ2-3; D is undetermined. The V gene lost 0 bases and the J gene lost 3 bases, with 11 bases spanning the gap. Germline-derived CDR1 and CDR2 are SGDLS and YYNGEE. The CDR3 covers 15 residues. The CDR3 DNA follows: TGTGCCAGCAGCGTAGCGCCTTCCCGGACAGATACGCAGTATTTT. Translated, it gives CASSVAPSRTDTQYF. Variable domain in full (rest from reference TRBV9 and TRBJ2-3): DSGVTQTPKHLITATGQRVTLRCSPRSGDLSVYWYQQSLDQGLQFLIQYYNGEERAKGNILERFSAQQFPDLHSELNLSSLELGDSALYFCASSVAPSRTDTQYFGPGTRLTVL.

This clonotype was picked up many times. V and J are TRBV5-1 and TRBJ1-1; TRBD1 matches 10 bases. The CDR3 has 14 residues. The germline V gene encodes CDR1 SGHRS and CDR2 YFSETQ. V dropped 4 bases and J dropped 6; count of bases not matched to a gene: 6. This CDR3 reads CASSALTGGPEAFF. CDR3 nucleotide sequence: TGCGCCAGCAGCGCATTGACAGGGGGCCCTGAAGCTTTCTTT.

This sequence joins TRBV12-3 or TRBV12-4 and TRBJ2-2, with D possibly being TRBD2 (6 bases). V shed 7 bases and J shed 3 bases, with 6 bases lying between them. The CDR3 has 12 amino acids. In DNA, the CDR3 is TGTGCCAGCACGGGGGACACCGGGGAGCTGTTTTTT. Residues: CASTGDTGELFF.

Regarding this clonotype: The limits of the CDR3 on the DNA are not certain, so only TCRdb's listed CDR3 is given. This sequence joins TRBV3-2 and TRBJ2-2. TRBV3-2 has pseudogene status. Counting both end residues, the CDR3 totals 14 amino acids. CDR3: CASSQGVTPGSCFF.

On this clonotype: This may come from a read error, since a much larger clone is one base off. This chain uses TRBV6-1 with TRBJ1-2, with TRBD1 identical over 7 bases. Trimming cost V 3 bases and J 4 bases; bases outside gene matches: 5. Germline-derived CDR1 and CDR2 are MNHNS and SASEGT. CDR3 length equals 14 residues. CDR3 residues: CASSDTDRIYGYTF. CDR3 nucleotide sequence: TGTGCCAGCAGTGATACGGACAGGATCTATGGCTACACCTTC.

This clonotype was seen ten or more times. The V call is TRBV7-9, the J call TRBJ2-3; 7 bases are a match to TRBD1. CDR1 is SEHNR, CDR2 FQNEAQ, per germline (reference sequence). The CDR3 spans 15 residues. J lost 0 bases, V lost 1 base, and 1 base had no gene match. CDR3 loop: CASSLGQGSTDTQYF. CDR3 in DNA: TGTGCCAGCAGCTTAGGACAGGGTAGCACAGATACGCAGTATTTT.

The J gene is TRBJ2-5, the V gene TRBV29-1, with a weak D call TRBD2 (5 bases). The CDR3 length is 13 residues. Germline CDR1 reads SQVTM; CDR2 reads ANQGSEA. With 4 bases removed from V and 5 bases from J, the gap between germline ends came to 14 bases. Written as DNA, the CDR3 is TGCAGCGTTGCACCGGGGTTGGGGGAGACCCAGTACTTC. Amino acids: CSVAPGLGETQYF.

This clonotype was counted only a few times. This chain uses TRBV3-1 with TRBJ1-1; D is perhaps TRBD1 (5 bases). The CDR3 spans 15 residues. Per germline, CDR1 LGHDT and CDR2 YNNKEL (reference sequence). V gave up 1 base and J gave up 3 bases, with 12 bases separating them. CDR3: CASSQGSPGYTEAFF. CDR3 nucleotides: TGTGCCAGCAGCCAAGGTTCCCCAGGGTACACTGAAGCTTTCTTT.

This chain connects TRBV15 to TRBJ1-2; D is unclear. Trimming left V 5 bases short and J 4 bases short, with 14 bases between. There are 14 residues in the CDR3. CDR1 and CDR2 (germline): LNHNV, YYDKDF (reference sequence). Here the CDR3 DNA reads TGTGCCACCAGCGGTATTGTTCCCAGCTATGGCTACACCTTC. It codes for CATSGIVPSYGYTF.

This chain uses TRBV6-2 or TRBV6-3 with TRBJ2-7; 7 positions agree with TRBD1. The CDR3 covers 15 residues. Germline-derived CDR1 and CDR2 are MNHEY and SVGEGT. With V trimmed by 6 bases and J by 2 bases, 10 bases remained unmatched. This CDR3 is CASSPLGTAPYEQYF. CDR3 bases: TGTGCCAGCAGCCCCCTAGGGACAGCCCCCTACGAGCAGTACTTC.

This clonotype occurred a few times. The chain joins TRBV11-2 to TRBJ2-3; unclear D gene. This CDR3 has 16 amino acids. The V end was cut by 1 base, the J end by 1 base, with 12 bases between. Germline CDR1 reads SGHAT; CDR2 reads FQNNGV. The CDR3 spells CASSLVLPGGTDTQYF. As DNA, the CDR3 is TGTGCCAGCAGCTTAGTTTTGCCAGGTGGCACAGATACGCAGTATTTT.

The chain has TRBV6-2 or TRBV6-3 and TRBJ1-1, with 12 bases that match TRBD1. The germline CDR1 and CDR2 sequences are MNHEY and SVGEGT. V was pared by 4 bases and J by 6 bases, with 6 bases of the junction left unmatched. The CDR3 loop spans 15 amino acids. The CDR3 spells CASSSYGTGGPEAFF. Here the CDR3 DNA reads TGTGCCAGCAGTTCCTACGGGACAGGGGGCCCTGAAGCTTTCTTT.

This clonotype was seen ten or more times. This chain connects TRBV3-1 to TRBJ2-5; D might be TRBD2 (5 bases). Trimming removed 5 bases at V and 7 bases at J, with 17 bases between. Germline assignment: CDR1 LGHDT and CDR2 YNNKEL (reference sequence). The CDR3 contains 14 residues. The CDR3 region is CASSKKGQAGTQYF. In nucleotides, the CDR3 is TGTGCCAGCAGCAAAAAGGGTCAGGCGGGGACCCAGTACTTC.